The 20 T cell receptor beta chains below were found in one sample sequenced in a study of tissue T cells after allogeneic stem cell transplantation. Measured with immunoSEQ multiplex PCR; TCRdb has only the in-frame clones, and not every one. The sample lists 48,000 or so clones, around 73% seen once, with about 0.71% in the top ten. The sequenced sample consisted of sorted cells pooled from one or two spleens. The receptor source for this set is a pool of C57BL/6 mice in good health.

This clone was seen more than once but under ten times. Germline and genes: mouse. This chain's CDR3 is CASSQETTYEQYF. The sequenced CDR3 bases are TGTGCCAGCAGCCAAGAGACAACCTATGAACAGTAC. V is TRBV2 and J is TRBJ2-7, with D unresolved. With the read ending 1 residue before the CDR3 end, the germline J gene is used to fill in that end. This CDR3 is built from 13 residues. The V and J ends lost 0 bases and 2 bases respectively, with 5 bases between them. In germline, CDR1 is LGHNA, CDR2 YSYQKL.

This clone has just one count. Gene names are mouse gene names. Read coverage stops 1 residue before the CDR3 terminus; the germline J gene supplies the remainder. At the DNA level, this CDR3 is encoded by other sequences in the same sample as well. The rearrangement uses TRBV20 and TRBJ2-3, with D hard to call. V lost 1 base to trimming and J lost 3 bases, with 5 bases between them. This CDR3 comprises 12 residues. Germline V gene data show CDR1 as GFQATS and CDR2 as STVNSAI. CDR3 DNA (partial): TGTGGTGCTAGGGGGCGAGCAGAAACGCTGTAT. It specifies CGARGRAETLY. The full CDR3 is CGARGRAETLYF.

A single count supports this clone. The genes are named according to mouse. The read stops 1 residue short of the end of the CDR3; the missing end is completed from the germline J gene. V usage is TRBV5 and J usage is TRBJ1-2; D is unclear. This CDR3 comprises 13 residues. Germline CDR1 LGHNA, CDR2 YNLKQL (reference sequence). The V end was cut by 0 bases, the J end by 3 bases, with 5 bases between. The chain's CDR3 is CASSQEGYSDYTF. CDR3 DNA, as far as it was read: TGTGCCAGCAGCCAAGAAGGGTACTCCGACTACACC.

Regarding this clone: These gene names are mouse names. The part of the CDR3 DNA that was read is TGTGCCAGCAGTCTGGGGACAGGGGGCGGTGAACAGTAC. Protein: CASSLGTGGGEQY. From start to end, the CDR3 is CASSLGTGGGEQYF. The chain joins TRBV26 to TRBJ2-7, with 12 nucleotides matching TRBD1. The read halts 1 residue ahead of the CDR3 end, with the missing end drawn from the germline J gene. Per the germline V gene, CDR1 is KGHPV and CDR2 is FQNQEV (reference sequence). V gave up 2 bases and J gave up 6 bases; unmatched junction bases: 2. This CDR3 is built from 14 residues.

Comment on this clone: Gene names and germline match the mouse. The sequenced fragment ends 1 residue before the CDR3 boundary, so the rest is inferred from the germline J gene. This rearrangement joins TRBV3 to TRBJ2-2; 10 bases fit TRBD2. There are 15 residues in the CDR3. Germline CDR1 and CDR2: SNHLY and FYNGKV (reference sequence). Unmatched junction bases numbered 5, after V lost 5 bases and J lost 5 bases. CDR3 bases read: TGTGCCAGCAGCCCCCGGGACTGGGGTACCGGGCAGCTCTAC. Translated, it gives CASSPRDWGTGQLY. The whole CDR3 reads CASSPRDWGTGQLYF.

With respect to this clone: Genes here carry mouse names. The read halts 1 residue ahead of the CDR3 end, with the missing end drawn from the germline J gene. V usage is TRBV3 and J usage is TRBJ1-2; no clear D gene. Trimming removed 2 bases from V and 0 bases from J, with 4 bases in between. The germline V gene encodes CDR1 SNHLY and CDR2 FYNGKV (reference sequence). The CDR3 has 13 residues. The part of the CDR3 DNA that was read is TGTGCCAGCAGCTTAAACGCAAACTCCGACTACACC. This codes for CASSLNANSDYT. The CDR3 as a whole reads CASSLNANSDYTF.

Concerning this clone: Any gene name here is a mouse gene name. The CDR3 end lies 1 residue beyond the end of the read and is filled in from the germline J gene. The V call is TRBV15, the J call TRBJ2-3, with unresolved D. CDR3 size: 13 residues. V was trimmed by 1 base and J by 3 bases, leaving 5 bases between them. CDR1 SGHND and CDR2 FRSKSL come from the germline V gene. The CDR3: CASSLDQAETLYF. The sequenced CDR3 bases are TGTGCCAGCAGTTTAGACCAGGCAGAAACGCTGTAT.

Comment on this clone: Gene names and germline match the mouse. The part of the CDR3 DNA that was read is TGTGCCAGCAGGGACAGAATCTATGCTGAGCAGTTC. It codes for CASRDRIYAEQF. The whole CDR3 region reads CASRDRIYAEQFF. This chain connects TRBV19 to TRBJ2-1, with D possibly matching TRBD1 (6 bases). The read ends 1 residue shy of where the CDR3 ends; the end is completed using the germline J gene. The CDR3 length is 13 residues. Germline V gene data show CDR1 as FNHDT and CDR2 as SITEND (reference sequence). Trimming cost V 5 bases and J 3 bases, with 9 bases left between them.

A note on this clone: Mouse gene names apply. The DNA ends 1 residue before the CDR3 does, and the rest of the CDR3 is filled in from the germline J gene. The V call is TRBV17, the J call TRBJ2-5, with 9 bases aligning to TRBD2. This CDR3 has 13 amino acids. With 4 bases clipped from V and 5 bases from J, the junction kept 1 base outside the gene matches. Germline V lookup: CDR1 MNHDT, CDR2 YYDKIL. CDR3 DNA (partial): TGTGCTAGCAGTATGGGGGGGCGAGACACCCAGTAC. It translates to CASSMGGRDTQY. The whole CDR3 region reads CASSMGGRDTQYF.

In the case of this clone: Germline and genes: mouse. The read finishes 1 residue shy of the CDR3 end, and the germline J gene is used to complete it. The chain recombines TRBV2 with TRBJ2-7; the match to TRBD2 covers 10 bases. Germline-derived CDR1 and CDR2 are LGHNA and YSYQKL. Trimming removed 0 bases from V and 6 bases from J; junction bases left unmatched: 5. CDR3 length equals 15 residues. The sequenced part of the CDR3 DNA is TGTGCCAGCAGCCAAGATCTCCTGGGGGGGCTTGAACAGTAC. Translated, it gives CASSQDLLGGLEQY. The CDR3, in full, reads CASSQDLLGGLEQYF.

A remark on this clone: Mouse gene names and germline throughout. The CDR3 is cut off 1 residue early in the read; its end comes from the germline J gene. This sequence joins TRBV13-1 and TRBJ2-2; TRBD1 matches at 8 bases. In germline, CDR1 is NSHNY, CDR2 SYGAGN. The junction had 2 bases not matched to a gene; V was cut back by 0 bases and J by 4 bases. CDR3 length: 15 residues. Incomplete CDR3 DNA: TGTGCCAGCAGTGATGTCACAGGGGGCACCGGGCAGCTCTAC. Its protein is CASSDVTGGTGQLY. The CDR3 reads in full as CASSDVTGGTGQLYF.

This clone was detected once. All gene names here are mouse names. CDR3 bases read: TGTGCCAGCAGCTCCGGGACTGGGGGAAGTCAAAACACCTTGTAC. Its translation is CASSSGTGGSQNTLY. Given in full, the CDR3 is CASSSGTGGSQNTLYF. The V call is TRBV3, the J call TRBJ2-4; 11 bases fit TRBD2. The CDR3 end lies 1 residue beyond the end of the read and is filled in from the germline J gene. The CDR3 loop spans 16 amino acids. The germline V gene encodes CDR1 SNHLY and CDR2 FYNGKV (reference sequence). V shed 4 bases, J shed 0 bases, and the junction held 3 bases outside the gene matches. Based on the CDR3 plus reference TRBV3 and TRBJ2-4, the full variable domain is GPKVLQIPSHQIIDMGQMVTLNCDPVSNHLYFYWYKQILGQQMEFLVNFYNGKVMEKSKLFKDQFSVERPDGSYFTLKIQPTALEDSAVYFCASSSGTGGSQNTLYFGAGTRLSVL.

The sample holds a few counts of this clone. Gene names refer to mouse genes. CDR3 bases read: TGTGCCAGCGGTGAAGGCCCTGGGGGGTCCTATGAACAGTAC. It yields the protein CASGEGPGGSYEQY. The CDR3 as a whole reads CASGEGPGGSYEQYF. V gene TRBV13-2 combines with J gene TRBJ2-7; 8 bases map to TRBD2. The CDR3 extends 1 residue past the end of the read, so its final part is completed from the germline J gene. V lost 2 bases, J lost 1 base, and 5 bases stayed unmatched. The CDR3 extends over 15 amino acids. Germline CDR1 NNHNN, CDR2 SYGAGS (reference sequence).

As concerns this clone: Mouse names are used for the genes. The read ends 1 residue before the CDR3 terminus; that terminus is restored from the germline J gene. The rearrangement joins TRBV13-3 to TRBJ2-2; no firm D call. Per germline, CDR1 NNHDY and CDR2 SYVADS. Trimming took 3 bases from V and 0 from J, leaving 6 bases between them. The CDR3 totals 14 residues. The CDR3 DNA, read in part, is TGTGCCAGCAGTGGCATTGCAAACACCGGGCAGCTCTAC. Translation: CASSGIANTGQLY. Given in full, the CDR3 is CASSGIANTGQLYF.

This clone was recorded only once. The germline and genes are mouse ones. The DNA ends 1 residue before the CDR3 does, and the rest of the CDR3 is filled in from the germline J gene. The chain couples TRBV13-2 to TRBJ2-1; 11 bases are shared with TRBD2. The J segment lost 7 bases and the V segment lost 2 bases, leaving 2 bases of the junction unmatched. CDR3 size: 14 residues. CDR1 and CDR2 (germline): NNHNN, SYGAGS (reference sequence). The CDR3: CASGDTGGAAEQFF. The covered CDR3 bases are TGTGCCAGCGGTGACACTGGGGGGGCAGCTGAGCAGTTC.

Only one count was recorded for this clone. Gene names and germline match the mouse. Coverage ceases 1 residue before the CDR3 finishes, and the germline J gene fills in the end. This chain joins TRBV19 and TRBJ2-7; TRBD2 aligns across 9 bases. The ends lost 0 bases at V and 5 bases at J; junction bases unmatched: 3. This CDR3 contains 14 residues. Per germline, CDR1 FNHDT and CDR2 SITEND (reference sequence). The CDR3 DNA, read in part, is TGTGCCAGCAGTATAGCCCTGGGGGGGGATGAACAGTAC. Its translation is CASSIALGGDEQY. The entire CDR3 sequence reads CASSIALGGDEQYF.

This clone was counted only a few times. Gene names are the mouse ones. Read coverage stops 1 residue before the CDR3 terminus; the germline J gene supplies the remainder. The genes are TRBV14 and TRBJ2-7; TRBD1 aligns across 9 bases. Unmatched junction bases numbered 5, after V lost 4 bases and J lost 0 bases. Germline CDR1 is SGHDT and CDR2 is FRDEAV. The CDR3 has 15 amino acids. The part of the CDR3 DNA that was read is TGTGCCAGCAGTCGCGGACAGGGGAGCTCCTATGAACAGTAC. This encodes CASSRGQGSSYEQY. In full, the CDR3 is CASSRGQGSSYEQYF.

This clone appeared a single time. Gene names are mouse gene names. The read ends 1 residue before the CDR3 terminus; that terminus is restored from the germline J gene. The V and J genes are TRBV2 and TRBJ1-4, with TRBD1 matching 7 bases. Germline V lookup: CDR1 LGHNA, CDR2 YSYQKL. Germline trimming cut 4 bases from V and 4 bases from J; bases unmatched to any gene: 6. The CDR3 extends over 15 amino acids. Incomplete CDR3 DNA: TGTGCCAGCAGCCCCCCGGGACAGAGCAACGAAAGATTATTT. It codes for CASSPPGQSNERLF. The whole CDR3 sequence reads CASSPPGQSNERLFF.

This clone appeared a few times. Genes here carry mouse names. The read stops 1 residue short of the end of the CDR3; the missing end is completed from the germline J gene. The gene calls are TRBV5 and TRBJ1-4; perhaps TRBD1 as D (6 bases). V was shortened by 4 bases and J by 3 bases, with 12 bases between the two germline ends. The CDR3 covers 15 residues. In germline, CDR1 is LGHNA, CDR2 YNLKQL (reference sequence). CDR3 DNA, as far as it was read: TGTGCCAGCAGCCTACACGGGACAACCAACGAAAGATTATTT. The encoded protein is CASSLHGTTNERLF. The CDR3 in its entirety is CASSLHGTTNERLFF.

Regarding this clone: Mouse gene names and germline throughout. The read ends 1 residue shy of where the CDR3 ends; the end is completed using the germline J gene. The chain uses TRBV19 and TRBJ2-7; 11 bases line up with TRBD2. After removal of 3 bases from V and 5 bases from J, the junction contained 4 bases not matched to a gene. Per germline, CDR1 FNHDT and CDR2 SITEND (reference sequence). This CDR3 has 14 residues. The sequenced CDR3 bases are TGTGCCAGCAGTAGCACTGGGGGGGCGCATGAACAGTAC. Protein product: CASSSTGGAHEQY. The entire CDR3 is CASSSTGGAHEQYF.